This T cell receptor (beta chain) appears in the sequencing data of a study of CD8 T cells in ankylosing spondylitis. Overall study results and limits: Certain motif variants had earlier been reported in reactive arthritis synovial fluid and blood.

TCRdb re-called the 5' RACE reads through MiXCR, storing one row per CDR3 protein. The sample carries about 300,000 distinct CDR3 sequences, 9.5% to 13% recorded once. The CDR3 is made up of 11 amino acids. Germline CDR1 MNHEY, CDR2 SVGAGI. V was trimmed by 7 bases and J by 5 bases, leaving 8 bases between them. This clonotype was seen repeatedly, ten times or more. Antigen unknown. The sequenced sample was blood, either unsorted or a sorted T cell fraction (not recorded which). This TCR was recovered from a female donor with ankylosing spondylitis or in good health (not recorded which). The genes are TRBV6-5 and TRBJ2-5; D is tentatively TRBD1 or TRBD2 (5 bases each). The CDR3 region is CASTREETQYF. CDR3 DNA: TGTGCCAGCACCAGGGAGGAGACCCAGTACTTC.